One sample yielded the 15 T cell receptor beta chains listed below, sequenced in a study of OX40 agonist ivuxolimab in advanced cancers. Some clones are missing from TCRdb's copy, which holds only in-frame ones; the method was immunoSEQ multiplex PCR. This table holds 65,000 to 95,000 clones, about 92% found once. The sequenced sample was CD4+ or CD8+ T cells sorted from blood, obtained in a trial of the OX40 agonist ivuxolimab. The receptors shown here come from an adult with an advanced solid tumor such as melanoma, head and neck, liver or kidney cancer.

DNA of the CDR3: TGTGCCTGGAGAACAGGTCACCAAGAGACCCAGTACTTC. It is translated as CAWRTGHQETQYF. The chain links TRBV30 to TRBJ2-5; the D gene is possibly TRBD1 (5 bases). The CDR3 has 13 residues. Germline loops: CDR1 GTSNPN, CDR2 SVGIG (reference sequence). V dropped 3 bases and J dropped 0 bases, with 8 bases sitting between them.

The chain couples TRBV29-1 to TRBJ1-6; D gene uncertain. CDR3 length equals 11 residues. Per the germline V gene, CDR1 is SQVTM and CDR2 is ANQGSEA. V was clipped by 6 bases and J by 7 bases, with 7 bases between them. CDR3 nucleotides: TGCAGCGTGGGAGAGAATTCACCCCTCCACTTT. It is translated as CSVGENSPLHF.

The chain has TRBV10-3 and TRBJ2-2; no firm D call. Per germline, CDR1 ENHRY and CDR2 SYGVKD. CDR3 size: 12 residues. V was clipped by 4 bases and J by 6 bases, with 6 bases between them. CDR3 DNA: TGTGCCATCAGTGTTGATCCCGGGGAGCTGTTTTTT. Residues: CAISVDPGELFF.

This chain connects TRBV6-6 to TRBJ1-2, with D unclear. Deletions cut 5 bases from V and 4 bases from J, with 11 bases between. Germline CDR1 and CDR2: MNHNY and SVGAGI (reference sequence). The CDR3 spans 13 residues. The CDR3 nucleotides read TGTGCCAGCAGTACACCGGGTAGCTATGGCTACACCTTC. Protein sequence: CASSTPGSYGYTF.

The chain is built from TRBV4-2 and TRBJ2-1; D not certain. Germline assignment: CDR1 LGHNA and CDR2 YNFKEQ. This CDR3 region has 16 residues. The V and J ends lost 0 bases and 0 bases respectively, with 9 bases between them. The CDR3 sequence is CASSQDFQSSYNEQFF. DNA for the CDR3: TGTGCCAGCAGCCAAGATTTTCAGAGCTCCTACAATGAGCAGTTCTTC.

V gene TRBV28 combines with J gene TRBJ1-3; D remains unclear. The germline CDR1 and CDR2 sequences are MDHEN and SYDVKM. Trimming pared 5 bases from V and 3 bases from J, leaving 17 bases between. This CDR3 is built from 16 residues. As DNA, the CDR3 is TGTGCCAGCAGTCGTAAAACCCTAGGCGGTGGAAACACCATATATTTT. As protein: CASSRKTLGGGNTIYF.

The chain links TRBV19 to TRBJ1-5; 9 bases match TRBD1. This CDR3 comprises 13 residues. V trimming: 9 bases; J trimming: 5 bases; junction bases outside the gene matches: 5. In germline, CDR1 is LNHDA, CDR2 SQIVND (reference sequence). In DNA form, the CDR3 reads TGTGCCAGCGGACAGGGGAGGGATCAGCCCCAGCATTTT. Protein: CASGQGRDQPQHF.

The V and J genes are TRBV11-2 and TRBJ1-2; no clear D gene. Germline V gene sequence: CDR1 SGHAT, CDR2 FQNNGV. CDR3 length: 12 amino acids. V was clipped by 1 base and J by 5 bases, with 5 bases between them. The CDR3 DNA reads TGTGCCAGCAGCTTAGGGGGTTATGGCTACACCTTC. Translated, it gives CASSLGGYGYTF.

The V call is TRBV5-5, the J call TRBJ2-7, with TRBD2 matching over 11 bases. CDR1 and CDR2 from the germline V gene are SGHKS and YYEKEE (reference sequence). CDR3 length: 14 residues. V shed 4 bases, J shed 7 bases, and the junction held 7 bases outside the gene matches. The CDR3 sequence is CASSITSGGREQYF. DNA of the CDR3: TGTGCCAGCAGCATCACTAGCGGGGGTAGGGAGCAGTACTTC.

This rearrangement joins TRBV5-1 to TRBJ2-1, with D perhaps matching TRBD2 (7 bases). The CDR3 loop spans 16 amino acids. The V end was cut by 0 bases, the J end by 12 bases, with 22 bases between. Germline V gene data show CDR1 as SGHRS and CDR2 as YFSETQ. The CDR3 loop is CASSLVGTRTGRGQFF. The CDR3 coding sequence is TGCGCCAGCAGCTTGGTAGGGACAAGGACTGGGAGGGGGCAGTTCTTC.

The CDR3: CASSDNTDTQYF. CDR3 nucleotide sequence: TGCGCCAGCAGTGATAACACAGATACGCAGTATTTT. The chain recombines TRBV10-2 with TRBJ2-3; D is ambiguous. This CDR3 has 12 amino acids. CDR1 and CDR2 from the germline V gene are WSHSY and SAAADI. V lost 3 bases and J lost 2, with 3 bases in between.

The rearrangement uses TRBV11-2 and TRBJ2-3; D ambiguous. Germline-derived CDR1 and CDR2 are SGHAT and FQNNGV. The CDR3 sequence is 12 residues long. Trimming removed 3 bases at V and 3 bases at J, with 4 bases between. CDR3 protein: CASSFHTDTQYF. DNA of the CDR3: TGTGCCAGCAGCTTCCATACAGATACGCAGTATTTT.

This chain uses TRBV6-4 with TRBJ2-1; 14 bases line up with TRBD2. The CDR3 covers 17 residues. From germline, CDR1 is MRHNA and CDR2 SNTAGT. The J segment lost 7 bases and the V segment lost 0 bases, leaving 5 bases of the junction unmatched. The CDR3 nucleotides read TGTGCCAGCAGTGACTCAAGGGGACTAGCGGGGGTGAATGAGCAGTTCTTC. This gives the protein CASSDSRGLAGVNEQFF.

The chain uses TRBV19 and TRBJ2-7; a possible D gene is TRBD2 (5 bases). V lost 6 bases to trimming and J lost 2 bases, with 20 bases between them. The CDR3 is 16 amino acids. Germline V CDR1 and CDR2: LNHDA, SQIVND (reference sequence). The CDR3 spells CASSPVGGRLPYEQYV. CDR3 coding DNA: TGTGCCAGTAGCCCGGTTGGAGGCAGGTTACCCTACGAGCAGTACGTC.

V is TRBV18 and J is TRBJ2-2; TRBD1 matches at 11 bases. J was trimmed by 6 bases and V by 5 bases; bases with no gene match: 8. Germline CDR1 and CDR2: KGHSH and LQKENI. The length of the CDR3 is 16 residues. The CDR3 DNA reads as TGTGCCAGCTCAAGATCGGGACAGGGGGGACCCGGGGAGCTGTTTTTT. It encodes CASSRSGQGGPGELFF.